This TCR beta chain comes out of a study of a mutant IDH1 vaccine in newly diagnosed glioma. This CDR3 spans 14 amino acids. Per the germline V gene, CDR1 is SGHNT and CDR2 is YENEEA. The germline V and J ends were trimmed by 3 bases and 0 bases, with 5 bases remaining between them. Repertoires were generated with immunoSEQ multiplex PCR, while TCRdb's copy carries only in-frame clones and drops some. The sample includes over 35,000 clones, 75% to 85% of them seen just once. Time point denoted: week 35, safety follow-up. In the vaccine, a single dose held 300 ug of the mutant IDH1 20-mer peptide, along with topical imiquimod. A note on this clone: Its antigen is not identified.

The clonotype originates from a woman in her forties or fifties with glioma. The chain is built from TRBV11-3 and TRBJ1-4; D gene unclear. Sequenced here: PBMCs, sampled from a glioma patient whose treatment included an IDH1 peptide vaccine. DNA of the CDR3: TGTGCCAGCAGCTTCCGGGCAACTAATGAAAAACTGTTTTTT. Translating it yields CASSFRATNEKLFF.